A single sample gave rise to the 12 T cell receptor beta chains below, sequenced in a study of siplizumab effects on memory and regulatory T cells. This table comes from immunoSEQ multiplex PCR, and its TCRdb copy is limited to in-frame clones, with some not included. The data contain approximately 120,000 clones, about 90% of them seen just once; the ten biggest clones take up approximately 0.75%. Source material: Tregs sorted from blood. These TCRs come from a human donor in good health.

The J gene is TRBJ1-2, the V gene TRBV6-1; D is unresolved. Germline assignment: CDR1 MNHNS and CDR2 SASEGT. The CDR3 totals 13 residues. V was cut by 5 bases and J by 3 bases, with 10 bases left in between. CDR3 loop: CASSIGTHYGYTF. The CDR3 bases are TGTGCCAGCAGTATCGGCACGCACTATGGCTACACCTTC.

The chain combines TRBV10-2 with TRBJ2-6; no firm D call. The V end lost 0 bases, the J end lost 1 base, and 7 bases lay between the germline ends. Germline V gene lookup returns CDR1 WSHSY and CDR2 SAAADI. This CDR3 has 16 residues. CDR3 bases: TGCGCCAGCAGTGAGTCTGGCGTTTCTGGGGCCAACGTCCTGACTTTC. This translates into CASSESGVSGANVLTF.

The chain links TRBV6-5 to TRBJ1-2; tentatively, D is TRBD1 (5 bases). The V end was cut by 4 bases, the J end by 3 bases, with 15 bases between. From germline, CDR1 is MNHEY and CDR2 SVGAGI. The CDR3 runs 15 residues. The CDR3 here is CASSSTTAYYYGYTF. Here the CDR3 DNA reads TGTGCCAGCAGTTCCACGACAGCGTACTACTATGGCTACACCTTC.

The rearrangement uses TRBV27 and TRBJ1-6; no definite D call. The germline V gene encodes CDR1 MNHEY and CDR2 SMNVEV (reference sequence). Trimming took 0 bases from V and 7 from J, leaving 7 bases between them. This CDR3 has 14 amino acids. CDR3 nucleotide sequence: TGTGCCAGCAGTTTATCGACGGCGAATTCACCCCTCCACTTT. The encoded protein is CASSLSTANSPLHF.

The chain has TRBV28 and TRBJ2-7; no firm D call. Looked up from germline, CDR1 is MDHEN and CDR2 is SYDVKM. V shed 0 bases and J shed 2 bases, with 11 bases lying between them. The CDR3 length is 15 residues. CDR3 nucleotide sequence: TGTGCCAGCAGTTTATGGGCATCACCCACCTACGAGCAGTACTTC. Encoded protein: CASSLWASPTYEQYF.

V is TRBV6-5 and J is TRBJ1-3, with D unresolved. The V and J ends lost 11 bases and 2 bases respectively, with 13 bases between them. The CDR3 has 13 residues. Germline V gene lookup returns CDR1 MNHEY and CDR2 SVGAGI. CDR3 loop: CASRAGAGNTIYF. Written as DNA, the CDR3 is TGTGCCTCCCGCGCCGGGGCTGGAAACACCATATATTTT.

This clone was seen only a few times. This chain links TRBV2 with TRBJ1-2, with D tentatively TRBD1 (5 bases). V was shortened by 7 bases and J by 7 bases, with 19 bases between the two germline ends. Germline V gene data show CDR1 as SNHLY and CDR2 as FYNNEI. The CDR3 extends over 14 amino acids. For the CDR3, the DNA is TGTGCCAGCATCTTGTACGGGGGAACGGGTGGCTACACCTTC. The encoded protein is CASILYGGTGGYTF.

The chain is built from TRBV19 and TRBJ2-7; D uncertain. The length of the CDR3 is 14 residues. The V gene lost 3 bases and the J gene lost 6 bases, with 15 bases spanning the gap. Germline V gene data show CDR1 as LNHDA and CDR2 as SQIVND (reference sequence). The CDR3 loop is CASSMTRLASEQYF. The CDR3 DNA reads TGTGCCAGTAGTATGACCCGGTTAGCTAGCGAGCAGTACTTC.

In nucleotides, the CDR3 is TGTGCCAGTAGTTCGGACCGAGGCCAGCCCCAGCATTTT. Translated, it gives CASSSDRGQPQHF. The V gene is TRBV19, the J gene TRBJ1-5, with D unresolved. The V gene lost 5 bases and the J gene lost 7 bases, with 12 bases spanning the gap. CDR1 LNHDA and CDR2 SQIVND come from the germline V gene (reference sequence). CDR3 size: 13 residues.

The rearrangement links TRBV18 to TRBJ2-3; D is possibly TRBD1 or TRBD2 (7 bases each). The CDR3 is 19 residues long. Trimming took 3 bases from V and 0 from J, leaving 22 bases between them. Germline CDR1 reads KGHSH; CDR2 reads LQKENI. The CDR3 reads CASSPPSGTERASTDTQYF. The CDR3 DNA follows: TGTGCCAGCTCACCTCCGAGCGGGACAGAAAGAGCTAGCACAGATACGCAGTATTTT. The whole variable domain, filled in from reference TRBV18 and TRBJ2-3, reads NAGVMQNPRHLVRRRGQEARLRCSPMKGHSHVYWYRQLPEEGLKFMVYLQKENIIDESGMPKERFSAEFPKEGPSILRIQQVVRGDSAAYFCASSPPSGTERASTDTQYFGPGTRLTVL.

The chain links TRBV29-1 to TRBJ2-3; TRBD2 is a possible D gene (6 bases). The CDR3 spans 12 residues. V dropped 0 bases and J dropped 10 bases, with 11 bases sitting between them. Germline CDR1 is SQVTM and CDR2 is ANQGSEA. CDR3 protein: CSVEDRRAAQYF. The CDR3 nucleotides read TGCAGCGTTGAAGATAGGAGGGCGGCGCAGTATTTT.

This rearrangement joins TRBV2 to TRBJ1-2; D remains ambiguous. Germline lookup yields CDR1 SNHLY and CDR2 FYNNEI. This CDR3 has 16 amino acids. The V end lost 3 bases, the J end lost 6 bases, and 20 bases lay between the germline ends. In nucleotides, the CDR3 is TGTGCCAGCAGTGATAATAATTGGGGTCGAAAGGATGGCTACACCTTC. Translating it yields CASSDNNWGRKDGYTF.